Listed here are 15 T cell receptor beta chains from one sample, sequenced in a study of blood T cell repertoires in COVID-19. Measured with immunoSEQ multiplex PCR; TCRdb has only the in-frame clones, and not every one. The sample carries roughly 120,000 clones, over 60% recorded once. Input material: peripheral blood. These receptors were collected from an elderly woman with acute or convalescent COVID-19.

The chain is built from TRBV30 and TRBJ1-2, with unresolved D. Germline lookup yields CDR1 GTSNPN and CDR2 SVGIG (reference sequence). There are 12 residues in the CDR3. V was shortened by 3 bases and J by 2 bases, with 7 bases between the two germline ends. CDR3 coding DNA: TGTGCCTGGAGCCTGGGCAACTATGGCTACACCTTC. Translated: CAWSLGNYGYTF. The entire variable domain, with the rest obtained from reference TRBV30 and TRBJ1-2, is as follows: SQTIHQWPATLVQPVGSPLSLECTVEGTSNPNLYWYRQAAGRGLQLLFYSVGIGQISSEVPQNLSASRPQDRQFILSSKKLLLSDSGFYLCAWSLGNYGYTFGSGTRLTVV.

The chain couples TRBV11-2 to TRBJ2-7; 9 positions agree with TRBD2. CDR1 and CDR2 from the germline V gene are SGHAT and FQNNGV. With V trimmed by 5 bases and J by 4 bases, 3 bases remained unmatched. The CDR3 totals 13 residues. CDR3 sequence reads: CASSLAGRYEQYF. In DNA form, the CDR3 reads TGTGCCAGCAGCCTAGCGGGAAGGTACGAGCAGTACTTC.

The chain is built from TRBV6-5 and TRBJ1-3; weak D call: TRBD1 (5 bases). The germline V and J ends were trimmed by 6 bases and 4 bases, with 16 bases remaining between them. CDR3 length: 15 residues. Germline CDR1 is MNHEY and CDR2 is SVGAGI. This CDR3 is CASSPTGESGNTIYF. The DNA of the CDR3 is TGTGCCAGCAGCCCGACGGGGGAATCCGGAAACACCATATATTTT.

This chain joins TRBV7-2 and TRBJ2-3; D perhaps matches TRBD2 (5 bases). Germline CDR1 reads SGHTA; CDR2 reads FQGNSA. V lost 1 base and J lost 2, with 10 bases in between. This CDR3 is 15 amino acids long. CDR3 bases: TGTGCCAGCAGCTTAGTAGGGCGGGTCACAGATACGCAGTATTTT. This sequence encodes CASSLVGRVTDTQYF.

This clone was seen a single time. The chain links TRBV9 to TRBJ2-1, with TRBD1 matching 9 bases. The germline V gene encodes CDR1 SGDLS and CDR2 YYNGEE. This CDR3 comprises 14 residues. The V segment lost 4 bases and the J segment 7 bases; nucleotides outside the gene matches: 6. CDR3 loop: CASSTWTGENEQFF. CDR3 nucleotide sequence: TGTGCCAGCAGCACTTGGACAGGGGAAAATGAGCAGTTCTTC.

The chain couples TRBV6-5 to TRBJ2-7; 10 bases agree with TRBD2. Trimming at V came to 11 bases and at J to 3 bases, leaving 7 bases not matched to a gene. The CDR3 runs 13 residues. Germline CDR1 and CDR2: MNHEY and SVGAGI. The CDR3 region is CAASGGGHYEQYF. As DNA, the CDR3 is TGTGCCGCCAGCGGGGGGGGTCACTACGAGCAGTACTTC.

The chain employs TRBV5-1 and TRBJ1-2, with 9 nucleotides matching TRBD1. V shed 0 bases, J shed 4 bases, and the junction held 7 bases outside the gene matches. The CDR3 is 16 amino acids. The germline CDR1 and CDR2 sequences are SGHRS and YFSETQ. The CDR3 reads CASSLAGQGMGYGYTF. CDR3 DNA sequence: TGCGCCAGCAGCTTGGCGGGACAGGGTATGGGCTATGGCTACACCTTC.

The chain uses TRBV2 and TRBJ1-2; unclear D gene. V lost 4 bases and J lost 0, with 6 bases in between. The CDR3 contains 13 residues. CDR1 is SNHLY, CDR2 FYNNEI, per germline. The CDR3 bases are TGTGCCAGCAGTGGCAGCGCTAACTATGGCTACACCTTC. As protein: CASSGSANYGYTF.

This clone came up a few times. CDR3 nucleotide sequence: TGTGCCAGCAGTCCGGGACAGGTTGGCTACACCTTC. Protein sequence: CASSPGQVGYTF. The chain joins TRBV28 to TRBJ1-2, with 8 nucleotides matching TRBD1. V trimming: 5 bases; J trimming: 7 bases; junction bases outside the gene matches: 3. Germline V lookup: CDR1 MDHEN, CDR2 SYDVKM. CDR3 size: 12 residues.

V is TRBV5-6 and J is TRBJ1-4, with D unresolved. This CDR3 region has 14 residues. V gave up 1 base and J gave up 2 bases, with 6 bases separating them. The germline CDR1 and CDR2 sequences are SGHDT and YYEEEE. This chain's CDR3 is CASSLWHTNEKLFF. In DNA form, the CDR3 reads TGTGCCAGCAGCTTGTGGCACACTAATGAAAAACTGTTTTTT.

This chain uses TRBV15 with TRBJ2-7; D uncertain. The CDR3 totals 16 residues. Germline V gene sequence: CDR1 LNHNV, CDR2 YYDKDF (reference sequence). Trimming shortened V by 0 bases and J by 2 bases, and 14 bases separated the two germline ends. CDR3 DNA: TGTGCCACCAGCAGAGATTTACAGCTCTCGACCTACGAGCAGTACTTC. Translated: CATSRDLQLSTYEQYF.

This rearrangement joins TRBV10-1 to TRBJ2-2, with D tentatively TRBD2 (5 bases). The CDR3 contains 14 residues. V was shortened by 2 bases and J by 2 bases, with 6 bases between the two germline ends. Germline V gene lookup returns CDR1 WNHNN and CDR2 SYGVQD (reference sequence). The CDR3 is CASSERLNTGELFF. The CDR3 DNA reads TGCGCCAGCAGTGAGCGACTAAACACCGGGGAGCTGTTTTTT.

The chain links TRBV19 to TRBJ2-1; D is possibly TRBD2 (8 bases). This CDR3 spans 17 amino acids. CDR1 LNHDA and CDR2 SQIVND come from the germline V gene (reference sequence). V was clipped by 11 bases and J by 7 bases, with 30 bases between them. The CDR3 DNA reads TGTGCCGTGAGTAGGGGGCTAGCGGGTCGTCTTAGGAATGAGCAGTTCTTC. It encodes CAVSRGLAGRLRNEQFF.

This clone has just a few counts. The CDR3 protein is CASRGQGYNEQFF. In DNA, the CDR3 is TGTGCCAGCAGAGGACAGGGGTACAATGAGCAGTTCTTC. The chain links TRBV12-3 or TRBV12-4 to TRBJ2-1, with 9 nucleotides matching TRBD1. V lost 6 bases, J lost 4 bases, and 1 base stayed unmatched. The CDR3 is made up of 13 amino acids.

The rearrangement uses TRBV19 and TRBJ2-5; a weak D match, TRBD1 (6 bases). Trimming removed 3 bases at V and 3 bases at J, with 14 bases between. The CDR3 runs to 15 residues. Germline CDR1 is LNHDA and CDR2 is SQIVND (reference sequence). CDR3 region: CASSIGRTDKETQYF. DNA for the CDR3: TGTGCCAGTAGTATTGGCAGGACAGATAAAGAGACCCAGTACTTC.